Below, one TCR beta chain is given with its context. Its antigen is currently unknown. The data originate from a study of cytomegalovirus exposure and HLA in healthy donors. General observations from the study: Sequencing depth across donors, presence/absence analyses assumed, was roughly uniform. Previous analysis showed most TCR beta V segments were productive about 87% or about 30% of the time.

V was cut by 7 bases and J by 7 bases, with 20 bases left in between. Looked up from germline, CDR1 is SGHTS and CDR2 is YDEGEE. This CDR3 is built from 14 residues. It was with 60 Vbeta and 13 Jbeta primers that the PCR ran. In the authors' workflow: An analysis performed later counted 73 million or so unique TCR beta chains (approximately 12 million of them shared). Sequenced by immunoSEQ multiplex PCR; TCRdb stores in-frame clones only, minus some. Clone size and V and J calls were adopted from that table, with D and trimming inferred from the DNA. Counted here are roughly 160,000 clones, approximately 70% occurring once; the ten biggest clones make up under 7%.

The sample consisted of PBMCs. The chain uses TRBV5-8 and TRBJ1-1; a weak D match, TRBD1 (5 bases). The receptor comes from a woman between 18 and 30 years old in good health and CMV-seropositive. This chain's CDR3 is CASALLGEGIEAFF. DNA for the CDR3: TGTGCCAGCGCTTTGTTGGGGGAGGGCATTGAAGCTTTCTTT.